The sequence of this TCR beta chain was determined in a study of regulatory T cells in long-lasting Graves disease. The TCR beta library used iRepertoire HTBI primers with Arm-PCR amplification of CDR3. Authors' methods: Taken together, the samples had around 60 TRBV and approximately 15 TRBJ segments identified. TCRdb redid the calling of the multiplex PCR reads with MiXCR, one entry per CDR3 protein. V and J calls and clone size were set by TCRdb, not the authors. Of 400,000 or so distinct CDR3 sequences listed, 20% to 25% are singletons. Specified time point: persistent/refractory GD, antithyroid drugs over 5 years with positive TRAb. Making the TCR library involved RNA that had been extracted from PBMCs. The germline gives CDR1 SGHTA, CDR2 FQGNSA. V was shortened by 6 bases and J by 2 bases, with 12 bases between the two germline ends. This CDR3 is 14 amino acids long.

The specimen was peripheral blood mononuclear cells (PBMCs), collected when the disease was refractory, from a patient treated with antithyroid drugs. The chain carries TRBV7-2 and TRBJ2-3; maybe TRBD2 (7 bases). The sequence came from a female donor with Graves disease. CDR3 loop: CASRRGGSTDTQYF. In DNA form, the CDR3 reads TGTGCCAGCAGAAGGGGGGGCTCCACAGATACGCAGTATTTT.